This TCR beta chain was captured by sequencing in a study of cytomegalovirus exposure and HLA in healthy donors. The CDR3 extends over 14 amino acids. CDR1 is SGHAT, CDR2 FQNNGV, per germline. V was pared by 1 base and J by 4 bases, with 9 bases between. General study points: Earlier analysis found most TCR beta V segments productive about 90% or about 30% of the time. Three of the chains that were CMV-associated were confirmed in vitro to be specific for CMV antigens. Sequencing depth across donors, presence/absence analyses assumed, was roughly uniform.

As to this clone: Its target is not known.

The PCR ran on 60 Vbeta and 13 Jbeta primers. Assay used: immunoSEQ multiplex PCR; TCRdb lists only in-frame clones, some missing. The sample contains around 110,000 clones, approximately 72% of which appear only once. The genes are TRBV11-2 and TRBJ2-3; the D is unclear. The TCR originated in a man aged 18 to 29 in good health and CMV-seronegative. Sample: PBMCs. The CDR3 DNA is TGTGCCAGCAGCTTAGTGTTGGCTGCAGATACGCAGTATTTT. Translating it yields CASSLVLAADTQYF.